Sequencing of this T cell receptor (beta chain) was carried out in a study of shared clonotypes between healthy human individuals. Study observations and caveats: Non-shared clonotypes had lower generation probabilities than clonotypes shared by all four sorted-subset donors.

Deep-level assay runs were performed. This table comes from immunoSEQ multiplex PCR, and its TCRdb copy is limited to in-frame clones, with some not included. The sample shows 2 million or so clones, roughly 96% of them seen only once. Trimming took off 6 bases at V and 2 bases at J, with 7 bases between the two ends. Germline CDR1 DFQATT, CDR2 SNEGSKA (reference sequence). The CDR3 loop spans 11 amino acids. Points on this clone: The antigen is not known.

From CD4+ cells came CD45RA+ naive and CD45RA-negative memory subsets. The rearrangement uses TRBV20-1 and TRBJ1-2; weak D call: TRBD1 (5 bases). The TCR sequence derives from a man aged 18 to 30 in good health. The material sequenced was naive CD4+ T cells sorted from blood. As to subset: CD45RA+ positively selected. In DNA form, the CDR3 reads TGCAGTGCCTGGGGCAACTATGGCTACACCTTC. Its protein is CSAWGNYGYTF.